This T cell receptor beta chain was sequenced during a study of blood T cell repertoires in COVID-19. Study summary: PBMCs, B-cell-depleted T cells, or T cells were the source of the cDNA or gDNA that made up the material.

The method was immunoSEQ multiplex PCR; TCRdb's version includes in-frame clones alone and lacks a portion of them. The repertoire includes about 300,000 clones, roughly 83% of them detected once, and roughly 1.5% sits in the top ten. V was shortened by 2 bases and J by 7 bases, with 13 bases between the two germline ends. CDR1 and CDR2 (germline): SGHRS, YFSETQ. This CDR3 is built from 14 residues. The sequenced sample was peripheral blood. This chain uses TRBV5-1 with TRBJ2-1; D remains unclear. This TCR came from a human donor with COVID-19, enrolled during active disease. The donor label of this sample is uncertain. The CDR3 region is CASSLVLAPNEQFF. The CDR3 nucleotides are TGCGCCAGCAGCTTAGTACTCGCCCCAAATGAGCAGTTCTTC.